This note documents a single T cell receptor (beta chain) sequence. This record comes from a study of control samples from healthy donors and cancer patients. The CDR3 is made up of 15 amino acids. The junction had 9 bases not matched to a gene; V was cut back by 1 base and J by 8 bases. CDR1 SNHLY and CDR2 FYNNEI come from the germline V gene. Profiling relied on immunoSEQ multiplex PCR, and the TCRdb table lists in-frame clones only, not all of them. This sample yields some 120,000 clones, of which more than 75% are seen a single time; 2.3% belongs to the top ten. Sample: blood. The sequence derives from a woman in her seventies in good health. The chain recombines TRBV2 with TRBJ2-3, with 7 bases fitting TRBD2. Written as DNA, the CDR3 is TGTGCCAGCAGTGAAGGTGGAGCGGGGTACTCTACGCAGTATTTT. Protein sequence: CASSEGGAGYSTQYF.